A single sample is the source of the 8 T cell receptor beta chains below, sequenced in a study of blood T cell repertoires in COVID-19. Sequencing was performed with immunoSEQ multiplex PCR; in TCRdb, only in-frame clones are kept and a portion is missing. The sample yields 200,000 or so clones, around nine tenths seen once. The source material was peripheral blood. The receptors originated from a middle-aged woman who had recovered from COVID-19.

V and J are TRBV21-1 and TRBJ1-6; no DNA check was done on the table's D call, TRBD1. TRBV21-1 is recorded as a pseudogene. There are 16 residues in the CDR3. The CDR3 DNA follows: TGTGCCAGCAGCAAAGAGGGACAGGAAAGGAATTCACCCCTCCACTTT. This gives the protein CASSKEGQERNSPLHF.

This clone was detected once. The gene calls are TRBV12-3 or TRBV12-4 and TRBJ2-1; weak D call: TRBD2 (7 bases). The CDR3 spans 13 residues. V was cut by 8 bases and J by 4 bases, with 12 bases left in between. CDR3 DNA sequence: TGTGCCAGCGAAGGGGGGGGGTACAATGAGCAGTTCTTC. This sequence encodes CASEGGGYNEQFF.

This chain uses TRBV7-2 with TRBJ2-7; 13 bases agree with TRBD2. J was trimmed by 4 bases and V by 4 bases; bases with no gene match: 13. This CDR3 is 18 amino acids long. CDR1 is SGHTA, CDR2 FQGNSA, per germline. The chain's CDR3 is CASSSWTSGSRGAYEQYF. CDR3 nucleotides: TGTGCCAGCAGCTCTTGGACTAGCGGGAGCCGAGGGGCTTACGAGCAGTACTTC.

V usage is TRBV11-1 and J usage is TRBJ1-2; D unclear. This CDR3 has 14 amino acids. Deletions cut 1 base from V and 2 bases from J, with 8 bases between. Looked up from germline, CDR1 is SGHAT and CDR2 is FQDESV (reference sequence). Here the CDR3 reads CASSLGAENYGYTF. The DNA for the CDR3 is TGTGCCAGCAGCTTAGGTGCCGAGAACTATGGCTACACCTTC.

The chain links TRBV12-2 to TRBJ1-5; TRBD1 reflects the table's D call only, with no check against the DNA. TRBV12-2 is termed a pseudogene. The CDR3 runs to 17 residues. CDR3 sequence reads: CASRPEDRDHSNQPQHF. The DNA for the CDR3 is TGTGCAAGTCGCCCAGAGGACAGGGATCATAGCAATCAGCCCCAGCATTTT.

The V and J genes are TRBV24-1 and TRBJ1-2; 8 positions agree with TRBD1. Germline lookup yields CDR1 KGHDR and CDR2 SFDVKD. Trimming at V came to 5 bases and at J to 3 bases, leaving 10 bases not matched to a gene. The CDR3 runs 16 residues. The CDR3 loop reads CATSAEDRAPHYGYTF. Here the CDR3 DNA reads TGTGCCACCAGTGCCGAGGACAGGGCGCCTCACTATGGCTACACCTTC.

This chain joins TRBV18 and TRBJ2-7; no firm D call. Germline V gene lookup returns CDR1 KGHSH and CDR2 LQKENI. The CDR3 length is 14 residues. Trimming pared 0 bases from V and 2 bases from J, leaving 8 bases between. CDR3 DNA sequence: TGTGCCAGCTCACCACCCTCCAGTCCCTACGAGCAGTACTTC. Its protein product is CASSPPSSPYEQYF. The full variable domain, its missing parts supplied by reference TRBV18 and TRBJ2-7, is NAGVMQNPRHLVRRRGQEARLRCSPMKGHSHVYWYRQLPEEGLKFMVYLQKENIIDESGMPKERFSAEFPKEGPSILRIQQVVRGDSAAYFCASSPPSSPYEQYFGPGTRLTVT.

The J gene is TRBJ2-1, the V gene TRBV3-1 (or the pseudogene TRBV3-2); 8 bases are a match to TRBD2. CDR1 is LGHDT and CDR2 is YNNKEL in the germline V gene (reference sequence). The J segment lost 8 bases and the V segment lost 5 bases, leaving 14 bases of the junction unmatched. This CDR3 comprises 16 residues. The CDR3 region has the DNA TGTGCCAGCAGCTTGTCGGCGGGAGGCGGATTCCATGAGCAGTTCTTC. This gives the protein CASSLSAGGGFHEQFF.